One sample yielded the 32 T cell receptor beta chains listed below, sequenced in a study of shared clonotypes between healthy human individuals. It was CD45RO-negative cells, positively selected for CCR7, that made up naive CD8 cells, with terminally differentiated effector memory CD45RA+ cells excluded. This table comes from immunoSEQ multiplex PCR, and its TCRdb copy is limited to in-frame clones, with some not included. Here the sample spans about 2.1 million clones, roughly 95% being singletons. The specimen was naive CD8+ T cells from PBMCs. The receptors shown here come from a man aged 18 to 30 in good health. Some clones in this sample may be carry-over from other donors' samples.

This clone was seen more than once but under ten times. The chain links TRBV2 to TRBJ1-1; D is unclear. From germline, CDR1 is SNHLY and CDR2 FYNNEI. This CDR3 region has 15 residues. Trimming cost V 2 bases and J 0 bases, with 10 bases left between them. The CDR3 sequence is CASSEWLGMNTEAFF. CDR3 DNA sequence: TGTGCCAGCAGTGAATGGCTCGGTATGAACACTGAAGCTTTCTTT.

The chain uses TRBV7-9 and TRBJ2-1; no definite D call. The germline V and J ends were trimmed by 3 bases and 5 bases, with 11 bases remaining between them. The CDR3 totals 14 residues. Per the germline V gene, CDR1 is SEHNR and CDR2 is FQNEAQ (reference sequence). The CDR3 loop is CASSLLLLNNEQFF. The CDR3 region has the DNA TGTGCCAGCAGCTTGCTGCTACTGAACAATGAGCAGTTCTTC.

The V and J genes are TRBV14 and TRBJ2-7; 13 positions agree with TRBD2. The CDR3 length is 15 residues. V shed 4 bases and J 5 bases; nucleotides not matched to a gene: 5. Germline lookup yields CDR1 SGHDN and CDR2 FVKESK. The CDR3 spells CASSLGLAGAHEQYF. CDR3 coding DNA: TGTGCCAGCAGCCTAGGACTAGCGGGAGCCCACGAGCAGTACTTC. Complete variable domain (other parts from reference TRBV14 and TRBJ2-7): EAGVTQFPSHSVIEKGQTVTLRCDPISGHDNLYWYRRVMGKEIKFLLHFVKESKQDESGMPNNRFLAERTGGTYSTLKVQPAELEDSGVYFCASSLGLAGAHEQYFGPGTRLTVT.

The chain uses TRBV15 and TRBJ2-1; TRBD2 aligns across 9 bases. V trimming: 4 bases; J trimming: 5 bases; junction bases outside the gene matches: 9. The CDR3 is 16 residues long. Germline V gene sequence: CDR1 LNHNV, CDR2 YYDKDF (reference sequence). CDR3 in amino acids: CATSTESLAGHNEQFF. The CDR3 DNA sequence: TGTGCCACCAGCACTGAAAGCCTAGCGGGGCACAATGAGCAGTTCTTC.

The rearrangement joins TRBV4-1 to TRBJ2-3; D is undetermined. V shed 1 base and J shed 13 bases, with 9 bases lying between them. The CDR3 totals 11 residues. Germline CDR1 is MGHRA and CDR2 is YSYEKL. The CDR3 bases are TGCGCCAGCAGCCAAGGACCGAATGAGTATTTT. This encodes CASSQGPNEYF.

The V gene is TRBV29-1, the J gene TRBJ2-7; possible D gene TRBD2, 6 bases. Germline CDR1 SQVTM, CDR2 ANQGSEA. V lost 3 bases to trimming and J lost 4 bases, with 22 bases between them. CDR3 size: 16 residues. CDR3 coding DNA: TGCAGCGTTGAGGGAGTTGGCCGGGCGGGGATTTACGAGCAGTACTTC. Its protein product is CSVEGVGRAGIYEQYF.

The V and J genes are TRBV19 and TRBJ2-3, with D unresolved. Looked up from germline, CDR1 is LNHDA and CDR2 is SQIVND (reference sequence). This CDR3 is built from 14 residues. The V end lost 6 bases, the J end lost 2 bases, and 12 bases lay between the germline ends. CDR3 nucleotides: TGTGCCAGTAGATTTGGGCAGTACACAGATACGCAGTATTTT. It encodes CASRFGQYTDTQYF.

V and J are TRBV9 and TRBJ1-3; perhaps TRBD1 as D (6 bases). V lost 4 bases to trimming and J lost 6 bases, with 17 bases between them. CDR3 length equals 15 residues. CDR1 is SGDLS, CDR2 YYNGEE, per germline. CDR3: CASSHMGGEENTIYF. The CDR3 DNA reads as TGTGCCAGCAGCCACATGGGGGGCGAAGAAAACACCATATATTTT. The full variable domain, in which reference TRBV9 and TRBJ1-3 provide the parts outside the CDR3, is DSGVTQTPKHLITATGQRVTLRCSPRSGDLSVYWYQQSLDQGLQFLIQYYNGEERAKGNILERFSAQQFPDLHSELNLSSLELGDSALYFCASSHMGGEENTIYFGEGSWLTVV.

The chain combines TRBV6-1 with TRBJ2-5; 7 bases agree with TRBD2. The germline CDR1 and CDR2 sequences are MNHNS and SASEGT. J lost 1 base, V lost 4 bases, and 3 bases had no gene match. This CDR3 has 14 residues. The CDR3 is CASSGLAVQETQYF. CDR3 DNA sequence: TGTGCCAGCAGTGGTCTAGCGGTCCAAGAGACCCAGTACTTC.

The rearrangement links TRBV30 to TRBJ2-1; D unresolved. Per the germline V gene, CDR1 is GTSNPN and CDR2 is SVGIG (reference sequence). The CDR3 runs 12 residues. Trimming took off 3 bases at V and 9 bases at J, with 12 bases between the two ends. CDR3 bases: TGTGCCTGGAGCTTTCTACCGGGTGAGCAGTTCTTC. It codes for CAWSFLPGEQFF.

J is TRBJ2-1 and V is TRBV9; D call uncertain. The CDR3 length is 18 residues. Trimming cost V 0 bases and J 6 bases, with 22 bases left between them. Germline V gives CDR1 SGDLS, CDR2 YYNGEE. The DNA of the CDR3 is TGTGCCAGCAGCGTAGAAGATGTTGTGTTGGGATCAGGCAATGAGCAGTTCTTC. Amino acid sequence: CASSVEDVVLGSGNEQFF.

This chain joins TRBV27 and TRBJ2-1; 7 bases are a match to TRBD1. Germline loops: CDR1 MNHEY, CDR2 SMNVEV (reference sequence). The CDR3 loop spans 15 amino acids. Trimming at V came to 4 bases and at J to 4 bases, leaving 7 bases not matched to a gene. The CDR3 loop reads CASSSDRPNYNEQFF. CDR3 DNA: TGTGCCAGCAGTTCGGACAGGCCAAATTACAATGAGCAGTTCTTC.

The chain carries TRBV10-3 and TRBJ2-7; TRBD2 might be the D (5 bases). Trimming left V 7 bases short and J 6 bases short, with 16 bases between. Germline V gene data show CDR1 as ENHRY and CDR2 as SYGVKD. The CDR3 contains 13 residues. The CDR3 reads CAITDGGVGEQYF. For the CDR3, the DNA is TGTGCCATCACCGATGGAGGAGTCGGCGAGCAGTACTTC.

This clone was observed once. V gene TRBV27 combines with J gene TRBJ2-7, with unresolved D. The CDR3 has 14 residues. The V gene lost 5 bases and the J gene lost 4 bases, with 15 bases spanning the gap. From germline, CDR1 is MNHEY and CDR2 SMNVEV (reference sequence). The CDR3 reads CASSERLGSYEQYF. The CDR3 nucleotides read TGTGCCAGCAGTGAACGACTGGGAAGTTACGAGCAGTACTTC.

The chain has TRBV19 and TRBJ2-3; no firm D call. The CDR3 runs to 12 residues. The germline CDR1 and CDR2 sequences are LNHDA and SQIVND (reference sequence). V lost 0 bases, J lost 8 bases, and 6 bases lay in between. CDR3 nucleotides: TGTGCCAGTAGTATAGATCGCACTACGCAGTATTTT. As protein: CASSIDRTTQYF.

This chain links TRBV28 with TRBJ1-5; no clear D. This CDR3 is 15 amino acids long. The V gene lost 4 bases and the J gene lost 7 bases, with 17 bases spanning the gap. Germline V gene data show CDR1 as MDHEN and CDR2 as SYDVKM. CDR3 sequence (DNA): TGTGCCAGCAGTTCCGACACCGGGGTTTGGCAGCCCCAGCATTTT. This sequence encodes CASSSDTGVWQPQHF.

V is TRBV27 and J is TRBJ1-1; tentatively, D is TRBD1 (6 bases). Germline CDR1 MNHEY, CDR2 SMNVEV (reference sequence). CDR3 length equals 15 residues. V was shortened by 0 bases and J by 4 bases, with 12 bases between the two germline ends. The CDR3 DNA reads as TGTGCCAGCAGTTTATCTACAGGGCTGGCCACTGAAGCTTTCTTT. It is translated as CASSLSTGLATEAFF.

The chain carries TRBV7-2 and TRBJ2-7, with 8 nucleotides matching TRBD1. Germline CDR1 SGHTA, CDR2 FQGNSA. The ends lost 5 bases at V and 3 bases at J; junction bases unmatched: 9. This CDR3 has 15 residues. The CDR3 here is CASSPGRGTGYEQYF. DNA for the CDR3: TGTGCCAGCAGCCCCGGTCGGGGGACAGGCTACGAGCAGTACTTC. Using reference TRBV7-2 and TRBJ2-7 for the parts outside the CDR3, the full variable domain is GAGVSQSPSNKVTEKGKDVELRCDPISGHTALYWYRQSLGQGLEFLIYFQGNSAPDKSGLPSDRFSAERTGGSVSTLTIQRTQQEDSAVYLCASSPGRGTGYEQYFGPGTRLTVT.

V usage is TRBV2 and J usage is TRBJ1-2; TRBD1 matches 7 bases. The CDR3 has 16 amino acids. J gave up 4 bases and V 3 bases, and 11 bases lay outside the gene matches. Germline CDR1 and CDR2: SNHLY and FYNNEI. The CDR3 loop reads CASSEQAQDRAYGYTF. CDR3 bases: TGTGCCAGCAGTGAGCAGGCCCAAGACAGGGCCTATGGCTACACCTTC.

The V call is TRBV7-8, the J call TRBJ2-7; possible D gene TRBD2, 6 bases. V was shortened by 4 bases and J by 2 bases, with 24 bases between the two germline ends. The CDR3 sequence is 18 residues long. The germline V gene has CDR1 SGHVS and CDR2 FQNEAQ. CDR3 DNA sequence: TGTGCCAGCAGCTACAGCAGCTTAGGTCTGGGGGGAGCCTACGAGCAGTACTTC. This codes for CASSYSSLGLGGAYEQYF.

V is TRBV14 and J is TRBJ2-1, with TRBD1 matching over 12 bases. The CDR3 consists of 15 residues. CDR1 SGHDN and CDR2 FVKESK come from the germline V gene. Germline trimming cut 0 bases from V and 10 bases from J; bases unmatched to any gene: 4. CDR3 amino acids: CASSQDYGTGGEQFF. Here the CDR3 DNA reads TGTGCCAGCAGCCAAGATTATGGGACAGGGGGCGAGCAGTTCTTC. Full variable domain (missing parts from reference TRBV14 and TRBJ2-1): EAGVTQFPSHSVIEKGQTVTLRCDPISGHDNLYWYRRVMGKEIKFLLHFVKESKQDESGMPNNRFLAERTGGTYSTLKVQPAELEDSGVYFCASSQDYGTGGEQFFGPGTRLTVL.

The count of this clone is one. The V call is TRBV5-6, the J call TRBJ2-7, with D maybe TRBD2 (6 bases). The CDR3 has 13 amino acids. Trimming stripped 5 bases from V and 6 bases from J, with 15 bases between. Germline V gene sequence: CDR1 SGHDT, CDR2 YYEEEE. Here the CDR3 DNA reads TGTGCCAGCAGAATCTCGGGGGTTTTCGAGCAGTACTTC. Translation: CASRISGVFEQYF.

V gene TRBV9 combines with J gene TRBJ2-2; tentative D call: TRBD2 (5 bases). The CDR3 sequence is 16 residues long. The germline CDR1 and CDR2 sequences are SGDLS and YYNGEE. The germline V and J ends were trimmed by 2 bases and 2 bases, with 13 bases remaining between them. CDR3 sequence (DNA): TGTGCCAGCAGCGTGGCCGGGGTCCCAAACACCGGGGAGCTGTTTTTT. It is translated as CASSVAGVPNTGELFF.

The CDR3 nucleotides are TGTGCCACCAGCGGCAGGCAGGGGGCCGGGGAAAAACTGTTTTTT. It encodes CATSGRQGAGEKLFF. The J gene is TRBJ1-4, the V gene TRBV15; 8 bases agree with TRBD1. After removal of 5 bases from V and 8 bases from J, the junction contained 10 bases not matched to a gene. CDR3 length: 15 residues. Germline lookup yields CDR1 LNHNV and CDR2 YYDKDF (reference sequence).

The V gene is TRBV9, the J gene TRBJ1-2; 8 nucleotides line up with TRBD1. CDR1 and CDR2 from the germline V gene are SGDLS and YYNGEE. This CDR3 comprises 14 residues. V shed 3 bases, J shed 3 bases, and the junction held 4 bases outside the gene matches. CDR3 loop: CASSGGQGDYGYTF. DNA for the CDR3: TGTGCCAGCAGCGGTGGACAGGGTGACTATGGCTACACCTTC.

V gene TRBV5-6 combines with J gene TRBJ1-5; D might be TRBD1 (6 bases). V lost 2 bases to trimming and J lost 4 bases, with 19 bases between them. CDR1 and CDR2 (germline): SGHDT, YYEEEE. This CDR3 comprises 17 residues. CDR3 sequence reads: CASSLGFERGGNQPQHF. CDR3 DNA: TGTGCCAGCAGCTTAGGATTCGAAAGGGGGGGAAATCAGCCCCAGCATTTT.

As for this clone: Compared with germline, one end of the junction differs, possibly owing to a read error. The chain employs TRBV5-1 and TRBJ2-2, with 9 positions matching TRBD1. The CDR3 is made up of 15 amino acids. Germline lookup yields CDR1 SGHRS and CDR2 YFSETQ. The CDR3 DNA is TGCGCCAGCAGGACCGGGACAGGGAACTCCGGGGAGCTGTTTTTT. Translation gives CASRTGTGNSGELFF.

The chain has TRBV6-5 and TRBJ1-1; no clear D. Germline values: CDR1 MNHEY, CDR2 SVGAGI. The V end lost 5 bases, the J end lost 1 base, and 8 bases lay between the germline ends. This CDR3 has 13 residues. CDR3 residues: CASSLFPNTEAFF. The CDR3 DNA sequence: TGTGCCAGCAGTCTCTTCCCGAACACTGAAGCTTTCTTT.

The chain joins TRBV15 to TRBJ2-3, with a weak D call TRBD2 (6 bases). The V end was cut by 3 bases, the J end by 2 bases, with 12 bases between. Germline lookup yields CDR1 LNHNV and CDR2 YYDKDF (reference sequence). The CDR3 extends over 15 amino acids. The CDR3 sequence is CATSRTTLATDTQYF. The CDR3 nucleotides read TGTGCCACCAGCAGGACCACACTAGCCACAGATACGCAGTATTTT.

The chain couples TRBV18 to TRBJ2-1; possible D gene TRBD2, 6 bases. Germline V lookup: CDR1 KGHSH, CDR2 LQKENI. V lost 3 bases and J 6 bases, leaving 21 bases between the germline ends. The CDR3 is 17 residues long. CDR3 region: CASSPFRSREASNEQFF. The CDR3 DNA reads TGTGCCAGCTCACCGTTTCGCTCGCGGGAAGCTAGCAATGAGCAGTTCTTC.

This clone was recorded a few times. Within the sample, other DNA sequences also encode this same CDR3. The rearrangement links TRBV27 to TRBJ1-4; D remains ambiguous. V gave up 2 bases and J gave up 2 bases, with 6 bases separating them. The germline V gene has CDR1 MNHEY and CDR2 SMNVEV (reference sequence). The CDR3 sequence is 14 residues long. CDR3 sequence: CASSLAATNEKLFF. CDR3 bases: TGTGCCAGCAGTTTAGCTGCGACTAATGAAAAACTGTTTTTT.

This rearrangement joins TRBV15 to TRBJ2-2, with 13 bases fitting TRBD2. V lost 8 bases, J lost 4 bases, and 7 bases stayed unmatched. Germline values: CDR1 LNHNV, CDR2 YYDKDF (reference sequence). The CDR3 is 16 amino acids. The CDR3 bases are TGTGCCACCGGAAGGTGGACTAGCGGGAGCACCGGGGAGCTGTTTTTT. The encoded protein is CATGRWTSGSTGELFF.